A selection of T cell receptor beta chains follows, all from one sample in a study of OX40 agonist ivuxolimab in advanced cancers. The repertoire was sequenced with immunoSEQ multiplex PCR; TCRdb's copy has only in-frame clones and lacks some. Found here are some 77,000 clones, around 93% of them singletons; the top ten hold approximately 8%. The material sequenced was CD4+ or CD8+ T cells sorted from blood, taken in a trial of the OX40 agonist ivuxolimab. These receptors originate from an adult with an advanced solid tumor such as melanoma, head and neck, liver or kidney cancer. The CDR3 runs from the conserved cysteine through the conserved F or W. The D gene is left open where the match is weak. Clone size is given for some rows only: seen once, a few or many times, or a class if the clone is expanded.

CDR3 length	V gene	clone size	D gene	J gene	CDR3 DNA	CDR3 protein
16	TRBV4-2	-	TRBD1	TRBJ2-7	TGTGCCAGCAGCCAGGGCGGACAGGGGCCTTCCTACGAGCAGTACTTC	CASSQGGQGPSYEQYF
13	TRBV29-1	-	-	TRBJ2-7	TGCAGCGTTGTTGGCGGGGTCTCCTACGAGCAGTACTTC	CSVVGGVSYEQYF
16	TRBV5-4	-	-	TRBJ2-3	TGTGCCAGCAGCACGCGGTGGGTTGTCAGCACAGATACGCAGTATTTT	CASSTRWVVSTDTQYF
14	TRBV25-1	-	TRBD2	TRBJ2-1	TGTGCCAGCAGTGAGGGACTAGCATACAATGAGCAGTTCTTC	CASSEGLAYNEQFF
14	TRBV6-5	-	-	TRBJ2-3	TGTGCCAGCACCTGGAGGCAGTCCACAGATACGCAGTATTTT	CASTWRQSTDTQYF
15	TRBV10-3	-	TRBD1	TRBJ1-2	TGTGCCATCAGTGAGGGCAGGGGGCTTTCGAATGGCTACACCTTC	CAISEGRGLSNGYTF
19	TRBV27	once	TRBD2	TRBJ2-7	TGTGCCAGCAGTTACTCTAGCGGGGGGGCCTCCGGAAAGGTCTACGAGCAGTACTTC	CASSYSSGGASGKVYEQYF
15	TRBV5-6	-	-	TRBJ2-5	TGTGCCAGCAGCTTCGGATTCAGTGTTTCTGGGACCCAGTACTTC	CASSFGFSVSGTQYF
17	TRBV5-4	-	TRBD1	TRBJ2-2	TGTGCCAGCAGCCGAAGACAGGGGAGGTGGGACACCGGGGAGCTGTTTTTT	CASSRRQGRWDTGELFF
16	TRBV18	-	-	TRBJ1-1	TGTGCCAGCTCACCTCCCGGGCGGTTCATGAACACTGAAGCTTTCTTT	CASSPPGRFMNTEAFF
15	TRBV11-2	-	-	TRBJ2-2	TGTGCCAGCAGCCTTAACGCTGCGAACACCGGGGAGCTGTTTTTT	CASSLNAANTGELFF
15	TRBV9	-	-	TRBJ1-1	TGTGCCAGCAGCGCGGCAGGAGGAATGAACACTGAAGCTTTCTTT	CASSAAGGMNTEAFF
14	TRBV6-6	-	-	TRBJ1-1	TGTGCCAGCAGTTACACAGCAGAGAACACTGAAGCTTTCTTT	CASSYTAENTEAFF
15	TRBV7-6	few	-	TRBJ2-7	TGTGCCAGCAGCTTAGAGGGGCAACAGGGCTACGAGCAGTACTTC	CASSLEGQQGYEQYF